The 24 T cell receptor beta chains below come from one sample, sequenced in a study of blood T cell repertoires in COVID-19. Repertoires were generated with immunoSEQ multiplex PCR, while TCRdb's copy carries only in-frame clones and drops some. Of some 66,000 clones in the sample, approximately 91% were seen once. The sample consisted of peripheral blood. These receptors originate from a human donor in a cohort sampled during active COVID-19.

The J gene is TRBJ2-5, the V gene TRBV28; TRBD2 aligns across 7 bases. The CDR3 is 16 amino acids. CDR1 is MDHEN, CDR2 SYDVKM, per germline. Trimming cost V 0 bases and J 1 base; bases outside gene matches: 5. CDR3 sequence reads: CASSLWVAGRQETQYF. CDR3 DNA sequence: TGTGCCAGCAGTTTATGGGTAGCGGGTCGCCAAGAGACCCAGTACTTC.

This chain joins TRBV11-1 and TRBJ2-3; 8 bases are shared with TRBD2. The germline gives CDR1 SGHAT, CDR2 FQDESV (reference sequence). V trimming: 4 bases; J trimming: 2 bases; junction bases outside the gene matches: 8. This CDR3 has 16 amino acids. CDR3 amino acids: CASSSELAAYTDTQYF. The CDR3 DNA follows: TGTGCCAGCAGCTCAGAACTAGCGGCATACACAGATACGCAGTATTTT.

The chain links TRBV10-1 to TRBJ1-1; D not certain. Germline CDR1 reads WNHNN; CDR2 reads SYGVQD (reference sequence). The V end lost 3 bases, the J end lost 1 base, and 6 bases lay between the germline ends. This CDR3 has 13 residues. The CDR3 DNA reads as TGCGCCAGCAGTGATTATAGGAACACTGAAGCTTTCTTT. It is translated as CASSDYRNTEAFF.

The rearrangement uses TRBV2 and TRBJ2-7; no definite D call. V lost 3 bases and J 2 bases, leaving 11 bases between the germline ends. This CDR3 is built from 14 residues. CDR1 SNHLY and CDR2 FYNNEI come from the germline V gene. The CDR3 DNA reads TGTGCCAGCAGTGATCCAGTGATGGCCTACGAGCAGTACTTC. This sequence encodes CASSDPVMAYEQYF.

This sequence joins TRBV19 and TRBJ1-4, with 7 positions matching TRBD1. This CDR3 spans 16 amino acids. In germline, CDR1 is LNHDA, CDR2 SQIVND (reference sequence). V lost 5 bases to trimming and J lost 4 bases; unmatched junction nucleotides: 10. CDR3 coding DNA: TGTGCCAGTAGTCCCTCGACAGGGACCCTTAATGAAAAACTGTTTTTT. This sequence encodes CASSPSTGTLNEKLFF.

This chain uses TRBV7-2 with TRBJ1-3; no clear D gene. The CDR3 loop spans 15 amino acids. Trimming stripped 1 base from V and 2 bases from J, with 9 bases between. Germline V lookup: CDR1 SGHTA, CDR2 FQGNSA. The CDR3 here is CASSLDLGTGNTIYF. CDR3 nucleotides: TGTGCCAGCAGCTTAGATCTCGGGACTGGAAACACCATATATTTT.

The CDR3 region has the DNA TGTGCCAGCTCACCTCCGGGACAGGGGGAAAAACTGTTTTTT. Its protein is CASSPPGQGEKLFF. This chain links TRBV18 with TRBJ1-4; 10 bases match TRBD1. In germline, CDR1 is KGHSH, CDR2 LQKENI. The J segment lost 8 bases and the V segment lost 3 bases, leaving 3 bases of the junction unmatched. This CDR3 has 14 residues.

The chain has TRBV19 and TRBJ2-2, with 9 positions matching TRBD1. The CDR3 covers 15 residues. The V and J ends lost 4 bases and 4 bases, in that order; junction bases with no gene match: 4. The germline V gene encodes CDR1 LNHDA and CDR2 SQIVND (reference sequence). The CDR3 region is CASSRDRVGTGELFF. In nucleotides, the CDR3 is TGTGCCAGTAGTAGGGACAGGGTGGGCACCGGGGAGCTGTTTTTT.

The chain uses TRBV12-3 or TRBV12-4 and TRBJ2-3; a weak D match, TRBD2 (6 bases). Trimming left V 7 bases short and J 10 bases short, with 15 bases between. The CDR3 is made up of 12 amino acids. CDR3 sequence (DNA): TGTGCCAGCACCACGGAGGGTCCAGCGCAGTATTTT. It is translated as CASTTEGPAQYF.

The rearrangement links TRBV7-8 to TRBJ2-5; tentative D call: TRBD1 (5 bases). The CDR3 is made up of 16 amino acids. Germline V lookup: CDR1 SGHVS, CDR2 FQNEAQ. V gave up 3 bases and J gave up 1 base, with 15 bases separating them. The chain's CDR3 is CASSLRQGHIQETQYF. CDR3 in DNA: TGTGCCAGCAGCTTGAGGCAGGGTCATATCCAAGAGACCCAGTACTTC.

V usage is TRBV7-3 and J usage is TRBJ1-1; possible D gene TRBD1, 5 bases. The germline CDR1 and CDR2 sequences are SGHTA and FQGTGA. This CDR3 region has 13 residues. V dropped 4 bases and J dropped 4 bases, with 10 bases sitting between them. CDR3 in amino acids: CASSSLQGTEAFF. The DNA for the CDR3 is TGTGCCAGCAGCTCCCTTCAGGGCACTGAAGCTTTCTTT.

The V gene is TRBV2, the J gene TRBJ1-2; 11 bases agree with TRBD1. The germline gives CDR1 SNHLY, CDR2 FYNNEI. Germline trimming cut 5 bases from V and 6 bases from J; bases unmatched to any gene: 8. This CDR3 comprises 15 residues. The CDR3, as DNA: TGTGCCAGCAGTCCCCTCGGGACAGGGGGGGATGGCTACACCTTC. Amino acid sequence: CASSPLGTGGDGYTF.

The chain combines TRBV7-9 with TRBJ2-1, with 11 positions matching TRBD2. V shed 3 bases and J 4 bases; nucleotides not matched to a gene: 5. This CDR3 is 16 amino acids long. Germline V lookup: CDR1 SEHNR, CDR2 FQNEAQ (reference sequence). In DNA form, the CDR3 reads TGTGCCAGCAGCTTTCTAGCGGGGGGCGGGTACAATGAGCAGTTCTTC. This codes for CASSFLAGGGYNEQFF.

This chain uses TRBV25-1 with TRBJ2-7; TRBD1 might be the D (6 bases). The CDR3 consists of 12 residues. V was clipped by 6 bases and J by 4 bases, with 10 bases between them. Germline V gene sequence: CDR1 MGHDK, CDR2 SYGVNS. This CDR3 is CASRDSPYEQYF. DNA for the CDR3: TGTGCCAGCAGGGACAGCCCGTACGAGCAGTACTTC.

The chain combines TRBV2 with TRBJ2-7, with D tentatively TRBD1 (5 bases). The V end lost 8 bases, the J end lost 2 bases, and 19 bases lay between the germline ends. CDR1 is SNHLY and CDR2 is FYNNEI in the germline V gene. The CDR3 covers 15 residues. CDR3 nucleotides: TGTGCCAGCTGCCCACCCCCGACAGCCACCTACGAGCAGTACTTC. Its protein product is CASCPPPTATYEQYF.

V is TRBV6-5 and J is TRBJ1-2; TRBD1 is a possible D gene (6 bases). The CDR3 has 13 residues. Germline assignment: CDR1 MNHEY and CDR2 SVGAGI. V was clipped by 11 bases and J by 5 bases, with 18 bases between them. The CDR3 region has the DNA TGTGCCGCGATACAGGGACAAGTATATGGCTACACCTTC. Translated, it gives CAAIQGQVYGYTF.

The J gene is TRBJ2-5, the V gene TRBV7-2; tentatively, D is TRBD1 (5 bases). The V gene lost 3 bases and the J gene lost 4 bases, with 9 bases spanning the gap. CDR1 and CDR2 (germline): SGHTA, FQGNSA. This CDR3 has 13 amino acids. The CDR3 nucleotides read TGTGCCAGCAGCTTGGCCAGGGCAGAGACCCAGTACTTC. This sequence encodes CASSLARAETQYF.

The chain has TRBV5-1 and TRBJ2-7; 9 bases line up with TRBD1. V shed 0 bases and J 7 bases; nucleotides not matched to a gene: 8. Germline CDR1 reads SGHRS; CDR2 reads YFSETQ. The length of the CDR3 is 15 residues. For the CDR3, the DNA is TGCGCCAGCAGCTTGGGAGGGACAGGGCCTCAGGAGCAGTACTTC. It codes for CASSLGGTGPQEQYF.

This clone was recorded a few times. The rearrangement joins TRBV18 to TRBJ1-1; D may be TRBD1 (6 bases). V was cut by 1 base and J by 1 base, with 13 bases left in between. Per the germline V gene, CDR1 is KGHSH and CDR2 is LQKENI. The CDR3 has 16 amino acids. The CDR3 sequence is CASSPRGREANTEAFF. DNA for the CDR3: TGTGCCAGCTCACCACGGGGGCGCGAAGCGAACACTGAAGCTTTCTTT.

The chain couples TRBV6-6 to TRBJ1-3; no reliable D call. This CDR3 has 15 amino acids. The germline V gene encodes CDR1 MNHNY and CDR2 SVGAGI (reference sequence). V was trimmed by 7 bases and J by 0 bases, leaving 13 bases between them. The CDR3 protein is CASTLPSYSGNTIYF. The CDR3 DNA is TGTGCCAGCACCCTCCCCAGTTACTCTGGAAACACCATATATTTT.

The genes are TRBV2 and TRBJ2-7, with D uncertain. The CDR3 loop spans 13 amino acids. The germline gives CDR1 SNHLY, CDR2 FYNNEI. The ends were cut back, 0 bases at V and 3 bases at J, with 6 bases in the middle. The CDR3 spells CASSEAIIYEQYF. CDR3 DNA sequence: TGTGCCAGCAGTGAAGCCATCATCTACGAGCAGTACTTC.

The chain joins TRBV4-3 to TRBJ1-5; a weak D match, TRBD1 (6 bases). Germline V gene sequence: CDR1 LGHNA, CDR2 YSLEER. Trimming cost V 0 bases and J 0 bases, with 15 bases left between them. The CDR3 is 18 amino acids. The CDR3 loop is CASSQDLHGQHSNQPQHF. CDR3 DNA sequence: TGCGCCAGCAGCCAAGATCTTCACGGACAGCATAGCAATCAGCCCCAGCATTTT.

V and J are TRBV29-1 and TRBJ2-2, with TRBD2 matching 11 bases. Trimming took 5 bases from V and 5 from J; bases not matched to a gene: 4. This CDR3 contains 14 residues. Germline-derived CDR1 and CDR2 are SQVTM and ANQGSEA. CDR3 amino acids: CSVRLAGGTGELFF. In DNA, the CDR3 is TGCAGCGTTCGGCTAGCGGGAGGAACCGGGGAGCTGTTTTTT.

The chain employs TRBV19 and TRBJ1-1; D is perhaps TRBD1 (5 bases). The CDR3 runs 14 residues. Germline V gene data show CDR1 as LNHDA and CDR2 as SQIVND (reference sequence). V lost 1 base to trimming and J lost 6 bases, with 12 bases between them. Here the CDR3 reads CASSIVGRVAEAFF. CDR3 nucleotide sequence: TGTGCCAGTAGTATAGTCGGCAGGGTCGCTGAAGCTTTCTTT.